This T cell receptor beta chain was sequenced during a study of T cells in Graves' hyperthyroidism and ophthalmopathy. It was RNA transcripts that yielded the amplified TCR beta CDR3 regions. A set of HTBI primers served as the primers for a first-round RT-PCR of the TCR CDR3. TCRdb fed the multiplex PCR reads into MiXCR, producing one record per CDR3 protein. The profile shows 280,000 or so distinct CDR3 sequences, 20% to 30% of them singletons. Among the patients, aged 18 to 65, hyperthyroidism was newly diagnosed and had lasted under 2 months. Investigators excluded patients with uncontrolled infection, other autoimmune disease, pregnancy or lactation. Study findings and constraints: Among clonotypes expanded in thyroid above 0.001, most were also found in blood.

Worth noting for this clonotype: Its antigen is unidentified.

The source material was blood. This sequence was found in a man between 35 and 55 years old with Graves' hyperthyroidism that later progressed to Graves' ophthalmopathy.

The CDR3 here is CASSSDRDNSPLHF. DNA for the CDR3: TGCGCCAGCAGCTCGGACAGGGATAATTCACCCCTCCACTTT. The rearrangement uses TRBV5-1 and TRBJ1-6; the match to TRBD1 covers 8 bases. V gave up 3 bases and J gave up 5 bases; unmatched junction bases: 1. CDR3 length: 14 residues. Germline loops: CDR1 SGHRS, CDR2 YFSETQ.